The sequence of this T cell receptor beta chain was determined in a study of cytomegalovirus exposure and HLA in healthy donors. Primers for the PCR totalled 60 Vbeta and 13 Jbeta. Data came from immunoSEQ multiplex PCR; TCRdb stores just in-frame clones and leaves some out. This sample has about 120,000 clones, with around 75% found just once. Comments on this clone: Antigen specificity is unknown.

Trimming took 0 bases from V and 2 from J, leaving 6 bases between them. Germline values: CDR1 SGHRS, CDR2 YFSETQ. This CDR3 comprises 14 residues. General observations from the study: Researchers reported in a later analysis that a missense DCLRE1C variant was tied to TCR beta V- and J-gene trimming. CMV serostatus was the only immune exposure information that was available. The authors later found most CMV-associated TCR beta chains appeared HLA-restricted.

Sequencing was performed on PBMCs. The sequence came from a woman in her thirties in good health and CMV-seronegative. This rearrangement joins TRBV5-1 to TRBJ1-3; no clear D. CDR3 sequence reads: CASSLGGAGNTIYF. The CDR3 nucleotides are TGCGCCAGCAGCTTGGGCGGCGCTGGAAACACCATATATTTT.